This is a list of T cell receptor beta chains from one sample in a study of shared clonotypes between healthy human individuals. Clones were sequenced by immunoSEQ multiplex PCR, and TCRdb holds only the in-frame ones, with some missing. The top ten hold 13% of the sample, which has fewer than 600,000 clones, 79% seen once. The sample comprised PBMCs. The receptor set was obtained from a woman in her thirties or forties in good health. Some clones in this sample may be carry-over from other donors' samples. The CDR3 runs from the conserved cysteine through the conserved F or W. D genes are given only for firm matches. The size of a clone is reported for some rows only, either as once, few or many, or as a class for expanded clones.

TRBD1,TRBV5-1,TRBJ2-7,-,CASSLIAGGLDEQYF,TGCGCCAGCAGCTTGATAGCAGGGGGTCTGGACGAGCAGTACTTC
TRBD1,TRBV18,TRBJ2-7,-,CASSPSGGESEQYF,TGTGCCAGCTCACCCTCAGGGGGCGAAAGCGAGCAGTACTTC
-,TRBV6-1,TRBJ1-5,-,CASSEAVRAKKQPQHF,TGTGCCAGCAGTGAAGCTGTCAGGGCGAAAAAACAGCCCCAGCATTTT
TRBD2,TRBV11-1,TRBJ2-1,few,CASSPLSGSSYNEQFF,TGTGCCAGCAGCCCACTTAGCGGGAGCTCCTACAATGAGCAGTTCTTC
-,TRBV28,TRBJ1-3,many,CASSLTRVTGNTIYF,TGTGCCAGCAGTTTGACCAGGGTCACTGGAAACACCATATATTTT
-,TRBV28,TRBJ2-7,-,CASSSLYEQYF,TGTGCCAGCAGTAGTCTTTACGAGCAGTACTTC
-,TRBV15,TRBJ1-2,-,CATSRDVQLGGYTF,TGTGCCACCAGCAGAGATGTCCAACTAGGAGGCTACACCTTC
-,TRBV4-3,TRBJ2-7,-,CASSQAFALSYEQYF,TGCGCCAGCAGCCAAGCTTTCGCTCTCTCCTACGAGCAGTACTTC
-,TRBV28,TRBJ1-2,-,CASSLIGRYGYTF,TGTGCCAGCAGTTTGATAGGGCGATATGGCTACACCTTC
-,TRBV2,TRBJ2-1,-,CASSAERLFRGEQFF,TGTGCCAGCAGTGCCGAGCGGCTTTTTCGGGGTGAGCAGTTCTTC
-,TRBV7-9,TRBJ2-3,-,CASSLAWTSADTQYF,TGTGCCAGCAGCTTAGCGTGGACCTCAGCAGATACGCAGTATTTT
TRBD2,TRBV5-4,TRBJ2-1,-,CASSLEAGGFNEQFF,TGTGCCAGCAGCTTGGAGGCGGGAGGGTTTAATGAGCAGTTCTTC
-,TRBV6-1,TRBJ2-3,-,CASEPGWDTQYF,TGTGCCAGCGAGCCCGGCTGGGATACGCAGTATTTT
-,TRBV7-8,TRBJ1-2,-,CASSFSGGPGQGYTF,TGTGCCAGCAGCTTTTCTGGGGGCCCAGGGCAAGGCTACACCTTC
-,TRBV5-1,TRBJ2-6,-,CASSLGFSISGANVLTF,TGCGCCAGCAGCTTAGGTTTCTCGATTTCTGGGGCCAACGTCCTGACTTTC
-,TRBV30,TRBJ1-4,once,CAWRGKGAREKLFF,TGTGCCTGGAGGGGTAAAGGGGCTCGGGAAAAACTGTTTTTT
-,TRBV7-8,TRBJ2-7,-,CASSPRGFTYEQYF,TGTGCCAGCAGCCCGCGTGGTTTCACCTACGAGCAGTACTTC
-,TRBV2,TRBJ2-5,few,CASSPNPIGGETQYF,TGTGCCAGCAGCCCGAATCCGATTGGGGGAGAGACCCAGTACTTC
-,TRBV5-1,TRBJ2-3,once,CASTLTGFTDTQYF,TGCGCCAGCACCTTAACAGGGTTCACAGATACGCAGTATTTT
-,TRBV6-5,TRBJ2-1,-,CASSNHEGSSNEQFF,TGTGCCAGCAGCAACCACGAGGGGTCTTCCAATGAGCAGTTCTTC
-,TRBV11-2,TRBJ2-7,many,CASSLVTGSEQYF,TGTGCCAGCAGCTTAGTGACGGGCTCCGAGCAGTACTTC
-,TRBV29-1,TRBJ2-1,-,CSVEGLAVSSYNEQFF,TGCAGCGTTGAAGGACTTGCGGTCAGCTCCTACAATGAGCAGTTCTTC
-,TRBV6-4,TRBJ1-4,-,CAFRKTPEKLFF,TGTGCTTTCAGGAAAACCCCTGAAAAACTGTTTTTT
TRBD1,TRBV11-2,TRBJ2-7,-,CASSFDRGLNEQYF,TGTGCCAGCAGTTTCGACAGGGGTCTCAACGAGCAGTACTTC
TRBD2,TRBV7-2,TRBJ2-1,once,CASSLRVLAGGYNEQFF,TGTGCCAGCAGCTTGAGGGTGCTAGCGGGAGGGTACAATGAGCAGTTCTTC
TRBD2,TRBV7-2,TRBJ2-1,-,CASSISGSLPYNEQFF,TGTGCCAGCAGCATTAGCGGGAGTCTTCCCTACAATGAGCAGTTCTTC
TRBD2,TRBV29-1,TRBJ2-1,-,CSVRRGGRAYNEQFF,TGCAGCGTCCGAAGGGGCGGGAGGGCTTACAATGAGCAGTTCTTC
TRBD2,TRBV5-1,TRBJ2-1,-,CASSLGGLAGVDEQFF,TGCGCCAGCAGCTTGGGGGGACTAGCGGGAGTGGATGAGCAGTTCTTC
-,TRBV4-3,TRBJ2-7,-,CASSQERSNSYEQYF,TGCGCCAGCAGCCAAGAGAGGAGCAACTCCTACGAGCAGTACTTC
-,TRBV19,TRBJ2-2,once,CASSPRQAGGELFF,TGTGCCAGTAGTCCCAGACAGGCCGGGGGGGAGCTGTTTTTT
-,TRBV6-5,TRBJ1-3,-,CASSNRGNTIYF,TGTGCCAGCAGCAACAGGGGAAACACCATATATTTT
-,TRBV19,TRBJ2-3,-,CASSIGWVSTDTQYF,TGTGCCAGTAGTATAGGTTGGGTCAGCACAGATACGCAGTATTTT
-,TRBV2,TRBJ1-2,-,CASTEESYGYTF,TGTGCCAGCACTGAAGAAAGCTATGGCTACACCTTC
TRBD2,TRBV7-2,TRBJ2-2,-,CASSSTSGMNTGELFF,TGTGCCAGCAGCTCTACTAGCGGGATGAACACCGGGGAGCTGTTTTTT
TRBD2,TRBV10-2,TRBJ2-1,-,CASSVPGLAGGSSYNEQFF,TGCGCCAGCAGTGTACCGGGACTAGCGGGAGGGAGCTCCTACAATGAGCAGTTCTTC
TRBD2,TRBV18,TRBJ2-5,-,CASSPPSGRAPETQYF,TGTGCCAGCTCACCACCCAGTGGGAGGGCCCCAGAGACCCAGTACTTC
-,TRBV5-1,TRBJ2-2,-,CASSQSQQGTAGELFF,TGCGCCAGCAGCCAAAGCCAACAGGGTACGGCCGGGGAGCTGTTTTTT
TRBD2,TRBV14,TRBJ2-7,once,CASSQAFTSGNYEQYF,TGTGCCAGCAGCCAAGCATTCACTAGCGGGAACTACGAGCAGTACTTC
TRBD1,TRBV23-1,TRBJ1-1,-,CASSRFPKGAGAFF,TGCGCCAGCAGTCGGTTTCCAAAGGGGGCTGGAGCTTTCTTT
-,TRBV11-2,TRBJ2-3,-,CASRLTVGATDTQYF,TGTGCCAGCAGATTGACAGTGGGGGCCACAGATACGCAGTATTTT
TRBD2,TRBV19,TRBJ2-7,-,CASSSPGLQYEQYF,TGTGCCAGTAGTTCACCGGGACTACAATACGAGCAGTACTTC
TRBD2,TRBV9,TRBJ2-3,-,CASSFSGRGTDTQYF,TGTGCCAGCAGCTTCAGCGGGAGGGGCACAGATACGCAGTATTTT
-,TRBV5-5,TRBJ1-5,-,CASSLGRDRGPQHF,TGTGCCAGCAGCTTGGGACGAGATAGAGGGCCCCAGCATTTT
TRBD1,TRBV5-1,TRBJ2-3,once,CASRSDRGLSDTQYF,TGCGCCAGCAGATCCGACAGGGGGCTTTCAGATACGCAGTATTTT
-,TRBV5-4,TRBJ1-1,-,CASSLSGQNTEAFF,TGTGCCAGCAGCTTGTCGGGACAAAACACTGAAGCTTTCTTT
-,TRBV2,TRBJ2-2,-,CASSEFGGAGELFF,TGTGCCAGCAGTGAATTCGGGGGAGCCGGGGAGCTGTTTTTT
-,TRBV4-2,TRBJ2-3,-,CASSQGSSGSVTDTQYF,TGTGCCAGCAGCCAAGGAAGTTCCGGGAGTGTTACAGATACGCAGTATTTT
-,TRBV19,TRBJ2-5,-,CASSIAGVGETQYF,TGTGCCAGTAGTATAGCGGGAGTCGGAGAGACCCAGTACTTC
TRBD2,TRBV27,TRBJ2-1,once,CASSSGSSYNEQFF,TGTGCCAGCAGTAGCGGGAGCTCCTACAATGAGCAGTTCTTC
TRBD2,TRBV27,TRBJ2-1,once,CASSLSGVYNEQFF,TGTGCCAGCAGCCTCAGCGGGGTCTACAATGAGCAGTTCTTC
-,TRBV10-3,TRBJ1-1,-,CAISELGARDTEAFF,TGTGCCATCAGTGAGTTGGGGGCGCGTGACACTGAAGCTTTCTTT
TRBD2,TRBV5-1,TRBJ2-3,-,CASSLLASGRAITDTQYF,TGCGCCAGCAGCCTCCTGGCTAGCGGGAGGGCCATCACAGATACGCAGTATTTT
-,TRBV19,TRBJ2-1,-,CASSIPTSSSEQFF,TGTGCCAGTAGTATCCCCACTAGCTCTAGTGAGCAGTTCTTC
-,TRBV7-2,TRBJ1-5,-,CASSVSGNQPQHF,TGTGCCAGCAGCGTTAGTGGCAATCAGCCCCAGCATTTT
TRBD2,TRBV7-9,TRBJ2-7,-,CASSTSGYSSYEQYF,TGTGCCAGCAGCACTAGCGGGTACAGCTCCTACGAGCAGTACTTC
-,TRBV9,TRBJ2-3,-,CASSKSGFTDTQYF,TGTGCCAGCAGTAAAAGCGGGTTCACAGATACGCAGTATTTT
-,TRBV15,TRBJ1-3,-,CATSRVAGNTIYF,TGTGCCACCAGCAGAGTAGCAGGAAACACCATATATTTT
TRBD2,TRBV7-2,TRBJ2-5,-,CASSPRGTSGRRETQYF,TGTGCCAGCAGCCCTCGAGGGACTAGCGGGAGGAGGGAGACCCAGTACTTC